Listed here are 25 T cell receptor beta chains from one sample, sequenced in a study of CD8 T cells in ankylosing spondylitis. MiXCR was run by TCRdb on the 5' RACE reads, yielding one entry per CDR3 protein. This table holds 300,000 to 350,000 distinct CDR3 sequences, under 25% found once. Material: blood, either unsorted or a sorted T cell fraction (not recorded which). The receptors were gathered from a female donor with ankylosing spondylitis or in good health (not recorded which).

This chain connects TRBV27 to TRBJ2-7; D is unresolved. The CDR3 consists of 14 residues. Per germline, CDR1 MNHEY and CDR2 SMNVEV (reference sequence). Trimming took off 5 bases at V and 2 bases at J, with 13 bases between the two ends. This CDR3 reads CASSLLTGPYEQYF. In DNA, the CDR3 is TGTGCCAGCAGTCTACTGACTGGCCCCTACGAGCAGTACTTC.

The V gene is TRBV6-5, the J gene TRBJ2-5; no clear D. Germline V lookup: CDR1 MNHEY, CDR2 SVGAGI. The CDR3 is 14 residues long. Trimming shortened V by 2 bases and J by 5 bases, and 12 bases separated the two germline ends. The DNA of the CDR3 is TGTGCCAGCAGTTACGGGCCATCAACTGAGACCCAGTACTTC. Residues: CASSYGPSTETQYF.

This clonotype was found a few times. The chain is built from TRBV24-1 and TRBJ2-1; the D gene is possibly TRBD1 (6 bases). Germline V lookup: CDR1 KGHDR, CDR2 SFDVKD. There are 15 residues in the CDR3. Trimming took off 2 bases at V and 3 bases at J, with 10 bases between the two ends. In DNA form, the CDR3 reads TGTGCCACCAGTGATTCCGGGACAAACTACAATGAGCAGTTCTTC. Translation: CATSDSGTNYNEQFF.

This clonotype was seen more than once but under ten times. This chain uses TRBV20-1 with TRBJ2-1; no definite D call. The germline V and J ends were trimmed by 6 bases and 0 bases, with 9 bases remaining between them. CDR3 length equals 13 residues. Germline lookup yields CDR1 DFQATT and CDR2 SNEGSKA (reference sequence). This CDR3 is CSAVMNSYNEQFF. CDR3 in DNA: TGCAGTGCGGTTATGAACTCCTACAATGAGCAGTTCTTC.

Only a few counts were recorded for this clonotype. The chain is built from TRBV20-1 and TRBJ2-7; 9 bases are shared with TRBD2. The germline gives CDR1 DFQATT, CDR2 SNEGSKA (reference sequence). This CDR3 comprises 13 residues. Trimming took 8 bases from V and 6 from J; bases not matched to a gene: 11. The CDR3, as DNA: TGCAGTACTAAGGGACTAGCCCATGGCGAGCAGTACTTC. As protein: CSTKGLAHGEQYF.

This clonotype was detected only a few times. The V gene is TRBV6-2 or TRBV6-3, the J gene TRBJ2-1; TRBD2 aligns across 11 bases. The germline gives CDR1 MNHEY, CDR2 SVGEGT. The CDR3 has 15 amino acids. V shed 8 bases and J 3 bases; nucleotides not matched to a gene: 6. CDR3 amino acids: CASLAGGANYNEQFF. In DNA, the CDR3 is TGTGCCAGCCTAGCGGGAGGCGCGAACTACAATGAGCAGTTCTTC.

The V gene is TRBV11-1, the J gene TRBJ2-6; 10 nucleotides agree with TRBD1. The CDR3 is 18 residues long. Looked up from germline, CDR1 is SGHAT and CDR2 is FQDESV (reference sequence). Trimming took 4 bases from V and 1 from J; bases not matched to a gene: 7. The CDR3 reads CASSSPGQGSSGANVLTF. The CDR3 nucleotides are TGTGCCAGCAGCTCCCCGGGACAGGGGTCATCTGGGGCCAACGTCCTGACTTTC.

This clonotype occurred many times. The CDR3 sequence: CSATLYGGGMETQYF. The CDR3 coding sequence is TGCAGTGCCACCCTCTATGGAGGGGGAATGGAGACCCAGTACTTC. V gene TRBV20-1 combines with J gene TRBJ2-5, with D perhaps given as TRBD1 or TRBD2 (6 bases each). The CDR3 has 15 amino acids. The germline CDR1 and CDR2 sequences are DFQATT and SNEGSKA (reference sequence). Trimming shortened V by 6 bases and J by 5 bases, and 22 bases separated the two germline ends.

As regards this clonotype: An end of the junction does not agree with germline; a read error may underlie this. The chain combines TRBV7-2 with TRBJ2-5; 11 bases map to TRBD2. The length of the CDR3 is 12 residues. Germline assignment: CDR1 SGHTA and CDR2 FQGNSA. CDR3 coding DNA: TGTGCCAGCAGTCGATCTCCGGGACTAGCGGCCTTC. It encodes CASSRSPGLAAF.

This rearrangement joins TRBV4-3 to TRBJ2-1; 9 nucleotides agree with TRBD1. The length of the CDR3 is 15 residues. Trimming removed 2 bases from V and 7 bases from J; junction bases left unmatched: 6. CDR1 LGHNA and CDR2 YSLEER come from the germline V gene. The CDR3 DNA reads as TGCGCCAGCAGCCAATCTTGGACAGGGGCGAATGAGCAGTTCTTC. It is translated as CASSQSWTGANEQFF.

The V and J genes are TRBV6-5 and TRBJ2-7; 7 bases match TRBD2. The CDR3 contains 12 residues. Germline V gene data show CDR1 as MNHEY and CDR2 as SVGAGI. The V and J ends lost 6 bases and 6 bases, in that order; junction bases with no gene match: 5. This CDR3 is CASSSWGGEQYF. CDR3 nucleotide sequence: TGTGCCAGCAGCTCCTGGGGGGGCGAGCAGTACTTC.

This clonotype was observed once. The rearrangement links TRBV12-5 to TRBJ2-3; 7 nucleotides match TRBD1. With V trimmed by 1 base and J by 2 bases, 3 bases remained unmatched. The CDR3 loop spans 15 amino acids. Germline CDR1 reads LGHNT; CDR2 reads FRNRAP. CDR3 sequence: CASGLGQGNTDTQYF. DNA for the CDR3: TGTGCTAGTGGTTTGGGACAGGGCAACACAGATACGCAGTATTTT.

Only a few counts were recorded for this clonotype. The V and J genes are TRBV7-2 and TRBJ2-7; D remains ambiguous. The V and J ends lost 2 bases and 7 bases respectively, with 9 bases between them. CDR1 and CDR2 from the germline V gene are SGHTA and FQGNSA. The CDR3 is 12 amino acids. The CDR3 reads CASSLNKGEQYF. Written as DNA, the CDR3 is TGTGCCAGCAGCTTAAATAAAGGAGAGCAGTACTTC. Full variable domain (outside the CDR3, taken from reference TRBV7-2 and TRBJ2-7): GAGVSQSPSNKVTEKGKDVELRCDPISGHTALYWYRQSLGQGLEFLIYFQGNSAPDKSGLPSDRFSAERTGGSVSTLTIQRTQQEDSAVYLCASSLNKGEQYFGPGTRLTVT.

This clonotype was picked up a small number of times. Here the CDR3 reads CASSPRGNLNEKLFF. The CDR3 DNA follows: TGTGCCAGCAGCCCCCGCGGGAACCTTAATGAAAAACTGTTTTTT. This sequence joins TRBV7-2 and TRBJ1-4; no definite D call. CDR3 size: 15 residues. CDR1 is SGHTA and CDR2 is FQGNSA in the germline V gene. V was shortened by 5 bases and J by 4 bases, with 14 bases between the two germline ends.

This clonotype was seen many times. The V and J genes are TRBV20-1 and TRBJ2-7, with TRBD1 matching 12 bases. This CDR3 spans 15 amino acids. Germline CDR1 DFQATT, CDR2 SNEGSKA (reference sequence). With 0 bases clipped from V and 6 bases from J, the junction kept 6 bases outside the gene matches. This CDR3 reads CSARETGTGGSEQYF. CDR3 nucleotide sequence: TGCAGTGCTAGAGAAACCGGGACAGGGGGCTCCGAGCAGTACTTC.

This chain joins TRBV10-3 and TRBJ2-7; D unclear. Germline CDR1 is ENHRY and CDR2 is SYGVKD. Trimming cost V 4 bases and J 2 bases, with 9 bases left between them. The CDR3 loop spans 13 amino acids. This CDR3 reads CAISGRPAYEQYF. The DNA for the CDR3 is TGTGCCATCAGTGGTCGGCCTGCCTACGAGCAGTACTTC.

This clonotype was observed once. CDR3 bases: TGTGCCAGCAGTTCGGGACAGGGACTCTACGAGCAGTACTTC. Translating gives CASSSGQGLYEQYF. This chain joins TRBV27 and TRBJ2-7, with 9 bases identical to TRBD1. The CDR3 length is 14 residues. The J segment lost 3 bases and the V segment lost 4 bases, leaving 4 bases of the junction unmatched. Germline V gene lookup returns CDR1 MNHEY and CDR2 SMNVEV (reference sequence).

This clonotype has just a few counts. The chain carries TRBV20-1 and TRBJ2-1, with 8 bases that match TRBD2. This CDR3 comprises 16 residues. V shed 5 bases, J shed 3 bases, and the junction held 12 bases outside the gene matches. CDR1 and CDR2 (germline): DFQATT, SNEGSKA (reference sequence). DNA of the CDR3: TGCAGTGCTCCAGGCCCAATAGCGGGGCACTACAATGAGCAGTTCTTC. The encoded protein is CSAPGPIAGHYNEQFF.

There are a few counts of this clonotype. This rearrangement joins TRBV19 to TRBJ1-1; perhaps TRBD1 as D (5 bases). V was pared by 3 bases and J by 4 bases, with 12 bases between. The CDR3 is 14 residues long. Per germline, CDR1 LNHDA and CDR2 SQIVND (reference sequence). The CDR3 sequence is CASSIGASGTEAFF. The DNA of the CDR3 is TGTGCCAGTAGTATCGGGGCCTCGGGCACTGAAGCTTTCTTT.

This clonotype appeared many times. V and J are TRBV5-6 and TRBJ2-1; D perhaps matches TRBD2 (5 bases). Between the trimmed V and J ends, which lost 5 bases and 0 bases, there was a span of 15 bases. CDR1 is SGHDT and CDR2 is YYEEEE in the germline V gene. The CDR3 is made up of 16 amino acids. DNA of the CDR3: TGTGCCAGCAGTCTTTGGGGAGCGACCTCCTACAATGAGCAGTTCTTC. The encoded protein is CASSLWGATSYNEQFF. Supplemented by reference TRBV5-6 and TRBJ2-1, the full variable domain reads DAGVTQSPTHLIKTRGQQVTLRCSPKSGHDTVSWYQQALGQGPQFIFQYYEEEERQRGNFPDRFSGHQFPNYSSELNVNALLLGDSALYLCASSLWGATSYNEQFFGPGTRLTVL.

The sample holds many counts of this clonotype. The J gene is TRBJ2-5, the V gene TRBV6-2 or TRBV6-3, with 10 bases that match TRBD2. The CDR3 covers 14 residues. V trimming: 6 bases; J trimming: 5 bases; junction bases outside the gene matches: 6. From germline, CDR1 is MNHEY and CDR2 SVGEGT. The CDR3 DNA reads as TGTGCCAGCAGCCTAGCGGGAGTTCGGGAGACCCAGTACTTC. Amino acids: CASSLAGVRETQYF.

This clonotype was counted between two and nine times. The chain has TRBV7-9 and TRBJ2-3, with D possibly matching TRBD2 (6 bases). CDR1 and CDR2 from the germline V gene are SEHNR and FQNEAQ (reference sequence). V was shortened by 0 bases and J by 4 bases, with 8 bases between the two germline ends. This CDR3 contains 14 residues. CDR3 in DNA: TGTGCCAGCAGCTTAGCGGGAGGAGCAGATACGCAGTATTTT. It codes for CASSLAGGADTQYF.

The chain couples TRBV7-8 to TRBJ2-1; TRBD2 agrees at 7 bases. The CDR3 is 17 residues long. Trimming took 1 base from V and 10 from J; bases not matched to a gene: 16. Looked up from germline, CDR1 is SGHVS and CDR2 is FQNEAQ. The CDR3 region has the DNA TGTGCCAGCAGCTTAGTACTCCCGACTAGCTTCGGTCCCGAGCAGTTCTTC. Residues: CASSLVLPTSFGPEQFF. The complete variable domain, with remaining parts taken from reference TRBV7-8 and TRBJ2-1, reads GAGVSQSPRYKVAKRGQDVALRCDPISGHVSLFWYQQALGQGPEFLTYFQNEAQLDKSGLPSDRFFAERPEGSVSTLKIQRTQQEDSAVYLCASSLVLPTSFGPEQFFGPGTRLTVL.

This clonotype was detected only a few times. V usage is TRBV28 and J usage is TRBJ2-7; D unresolved. Trimming cost V 7 bases and J 1 base, with 11 bases left between them. This CDR3 spans 13 amino acids. CDR1 and CDR2 from the germline V gene are MDHEN and SYDVKM. CDR3 in DNA: TGTGCCAGCACCCGTAGGAGTTCCTACGAGCAGTACTTC. Its protein is CASTRRSSYEQYF.

The chain joins TRBV6-1 to TRBJ2-1; D is perhaps TRBD1 (6 bases). The germline V and J ends were trimmed by 6 bases and 6 bases, with 18 bases remaining between them. CDR1 and CDR2 from the germline V gene are MNHNS and SASEGT. This CDR3 has 15 residues. CDR3: CASSLLPVGGNEQFF. The CDR3 DNA follows: TGTGCCAGCAGCCTCCTCCCGGTAGGGGGCAATGAGCAGTTCTTC.